One and the same sample provided the 25 T cell receptor beta chains below, sequenced in a study of identical twins (dated by TCRdb to the mid-2010s). Libraries were constructed by 5' RACE. Reads for this sample came from an Illumina HiSeq 2000. The raw public reads went through TCRdb reprocessing: fastp at Q25, MiXCR clone calling, in-frame beta chains kept. Rows merge per CDR3 protein into single entries with the most common DNA and genes. The sample yields roughly 200,000 distinct CDR3 sequences; roughly 15% were counted once. The top ten clones comprise roughly two fifths of the sample. These data also formed part of another study, on T cells expressing NK-cell markers.

Sequencing was carried out using CD8+ T cells sorted from blood. The source of these receptors is a young woman in good health.

This clonotype was observed a handful of times. This chain joins TRBV15 and TRBJ2-3; D is unclear. V shed 5 bases and J shed 1 base, with 25 bases lying between them. Per the germline V gene, CDR1 is LNHNV and CDR2 is YYDKDF (reference sequence). The CDR3 is made up of 19 amino acids. In nucleotides, the CDR3 is TGTGCCACCAGCTCACCTCCCGATGCGTCATCCGTTCGCACAGATACGCAGTATTTT. Its protein is CATSSPPDASSVRTDTQYF.

The chain combines TRBV27 with TRBJ2-7; a possible D gene is TRBD2 (6 bases). V lost 7 bases and J 1 base, leaving 17 bases between the germline ends. Germline V CDR1 and CDR2: MNHEY, SMNVEV (reference sequence). The CDR3 extends over 15 amino acids. CDR3 DNA sequence: TGTGCCAGCAAACCCAGCGGGCCACTATCCTACGAGCAGTACTTC. This codes for CASKPSGPLSYEQYF.

This clonotype was seen only a few times. This chain joins TRBV18 and TRBJ2-7; D is unclear. The ends were cut back, 1 base at V and 2 bases at J, with 6 bases in the middle. Germline CDR1 reads KGHSH; CDR2 reads LQKENI. CDR3 length equals 13 residues. As DNA, the CDR3 is TGTGCCAGCTCACCACTCGGCGCCTACGAGCAGTACTTC. Residues: CASSPLGAYEQYF.

This clonotype has more than one count but fewer than ten. The V gene is TRBV12-3 or TRBV12-4, the J gene TRBJ2-3; D is possibly TRBD2 (5 bases). The CDR3 length is 14 residues. V lost 0 bases to trimming and J lost 5 bases, with 9 bases between them. CDR3 nucleotide sequence: TGTGCCAGCAGTTTAGCCGGGATAGGAGATACGCAGTATTTT. It yields the protein CASSLAGIGDTQYF.

The table lists this clonotype with a few counts. The V call is TRBV7-9, the J call TRBJ2-3; TRBD2 matches at 10 bases. V shed 3 bases, J shed 5 bases, and the junction held 8 bases outside the gene matches. The CDR3 runs 16 residues. CDR1 and CDR2 (germline): SEHNR, FQNEAQ (reference sequence). For the CDR3, the DNA is TGTGCCAGCAGCTTGTCCACTAGCGGGATTATAGATACGCAGTATTTT. Translation: CASSLSTSGIIDTQYF.

The chain has TRBV7-9 and TRBJ2-3, with D possibly TRBD2 on 6 matching bases. The germline CDR1 and CDR2 sequences are SEHNR and FQNEAQ (reference sequence). This CDR3 has 16 residues. Trimming shortened V by 5 bases and J by 0 bases, and 15 bases separated the two germline ends. DNA for the CDR3: TGTGCCAGCAGCCCCACTGGGAGCGGGAGCACAGATACGCAGTATTTT. The encoded protein is CASSPTGSGSTDTQYF.

This clonotype appeared a few times. The chain carries TRBV12-3 or TRBV12-4 and TRBJ1-1, with D possibly being TRBD1 (5 bases). The CDR3 is made up of 15 amino acids. Trimming removed 6 bases from V and 2 bases from J, with 16 bases in between. The CDR3 spells CASSPTSTVNTEAFF. The CDR3 DNA reads TGTGCCAGCAGCCCAACCTCGACAGTAAACACTGAAGCTTTCTTT.

Many counts were recorded for this clonotype. V gene TRBV29-1 combines with J gene TRBJ1-1; D gene ambiguous. The CDR3 runs 12 residues. The germline CDR1 and CDR2 sequences are SQVTM and ANQGSEA. V lost 6 bases and J lost 1, with 9 bases in between. The CDR3 loop is CSVSPRNTEAFF. In nucleotides, the CDR3 is TGCAGCGTGTCTCCCCGGAACACTGAAGCTTTCTTT.

This clonotype was detected a few times. The rearrangement links TRBV29-1 to TRBJ1-1; 10 nucleotides line up with TRBD1. The CDR3 is made up of 13 amino acids. J lost 4 bases, V lost 3 bases, and 2 bases had no gene match. Looked up from germline, CDR1 is SQVTM and CDR2 is ANQGSEA. As DNA, the CDR3 is TGCAGCGTTGACGGGACAGGGGCCACTGAAGCTTTCTTT. This translates into CSVDGTGATEAFF.

CDR3 residues: CASTLAGGIQETQYF. The DNA of the CDR3 is TGTGCCAGCACACTAGCGGGAGGGATCCAAGAGACCCAGTACTTC. V is TRBV7-2 and J is TRBJ2-5, with 13 bases that match TRBD2. The CDR3 totals 15 residues. V lost 7 bases to trimming and J lost 1 base; unmatched junction nucleotides: 3. Germline V gives CDR1 SGHTA, CDR2 FQGNSA.

This clonotype turned up a few times. The CDR3 DNA sequence: TGTGCTAGTGTCGGAACTTCCGGGACAGGGTGGGGTGAGCAGTTCTTC. Protein product: CASVGTSGTGWGEQFF. This chain connects TRBV12-5 to TRBJ2-1; 9 bases align to TRBD1. The germline V gene encodes CDR1 LGHNT and CDR2 FRNRAP. After removal of 7 bases from V and 9 bases from J, the junction contained 16 bases not matched to a gene. The CDR3 totals 16 residues.

The CDR3 loop reads CASSVDRGTDTQYF. CDR3 coding DNA: TGTGCCAGCAGCGTAGATCGAGGCACAGATACGCAGTATTTT. This chain connects TRBV9 to TRBJ2-3, with D uncertain. The CDR3 spans 14 residues. V lost 0 bases and J lost 1, with 6 bases in between. Germline values: CDR1 SGDLS, CDR2 YYNGEE.

In this sample, this clonotype turned up a few times. V usage is TRBV10-3 and J usage is TRBJ2-7; a weak D match, TRBD1 (6 bases). There are 16 residues in the CDR3. Germline V CDR1 and CDR2: ENHRY, SYGVKD. V was clipped by 2 bases and J by 4 bases, with 18 bases between them. Written as DNA, the CDR3 is TGTGCCATCAGTGAGAGTACAGGGCATAGGGGGTACGAGCAGTACTTC. Translating it yields CAISESTGHRGYEQYF.

This clonotype has a handful of counts. J is TRBJ2-7 and V is TRBV6-2 or TRBV6-3; 12 bases align to TRBD2. Looked up from germline, CDR1 is MNHEY and CDR2 is SVGEGT. This CDR3 comprises 14 residues. After removal of 10 bases from V and 0 bases from J, the junction contained 4 bases not matched to a gene. CDR3 region: CATTTSGSSYEQYF. The CDR3 DNA sequence: TGTGCCACCACGACTAGCGGGAGCTCCTACGAGCAGTACTTC.

The rearrangement joins TRBV6-5 to TRBJ2-7; possibly TRBD1 for D (6 bases). The CDR3 spans 14 residues. The germline CDR1 and CDR2 sequences are MNHEY and SVGAGI. Trimming cost V 0 bases and J 4 bases, with 10 bases left between them. CDR3 nucleotides: TGTGCCAGCAGTTACTCGAAACAGGGTTACGAGCAGTACTTC. Amino acid sequence: CASSYSKQGYEQYF.

The rearrangement uses TRBV3-1 and TRBJ2-3; 9 nucleotides agree with TRBD2. The CDR3 is 16 residues long. V gave up 1 base and J gave up 4 bases; unmatched junction bases: 6. Germline CDR1 and CDR2: LGHDT and YNNKEL (reference sequence). CDR3 sequence reads: CASSQGASGASDTQYF. CDR3 sequence (DNA): TGTGCCAGCAGCCAAGGGGCTAGCGGGGCCTCAGATACGCAGTATTTT.

The J gene is TRBJ1-1, the V gene TRBV27; 8 bases line up with TRBD1. This CDR3 is 13 amino acids long. The germline V gene has CDR1 MNHEY and CDR2 SMNVEV (reference sequence). V shed 6 bases, J shed 5 bases, and the junction held 5 bases outside the gene matches. The CDR3 DNA reads as TGTGCCAGCAGATGGACAGGGAGGACTGAAGCTTTCTTT. This gives the protein CASRWTGRTEAFF.

The gene calls are TRBV6-1 and TRBJ2-1; 8 bases line up with TRBD2. Per germline, CDR1 MNHNS and CDR2 SASEGT. The V segment lost 6 bases and the J segment 8 bases; nucleotides outside the gene matches: 12. This CDR3 spans 15 amino acids. CDR3 sequence: CASRKLSGSVDEQFF. The CDR3 DNA follows: TGTGCCAGCAGAAAATTAAGCGGGAGTGTTGATGAGCAGTTCTTC.

This clonotype was detected only a few times. This chain joins TRBV7-8 and TRBJ1-2; TRBD1 aligns across 10 bases. This CDR3 spans 15 amino acids. V trimming: 1 base; J trimming: 5 bases; junction bases outside the gene matches: 4. Germline assignment: CDR1 SGHVS and CDR2 FQNEAQ. The CDR3 loop reads CASSLEGQGHYGYTF. CDR3 sequence (DNA): TGTGCCAGCAGCTTAGAGGGACAGGGGCATTATGGCTACACCTTC.

Worth noting for this clonotype: The conserved phenylalanine or tryptophan normally closing the CDR3 is absent here, so this likely arose from a read error. This rearrangement joins TRBV12-3 or TRBV12-4 to TRBJ2-5, with D uncertain. The CDR3 is made up of 14 amino acids. V was shortened by 3 bases and J by 5 bases, with 13 bases between the two germline ends. CDR3 amino acids: CASSFRAQRETQYL. In nucleotides, the CDR3 is TGTGCCAGCAGTTTTCGGGCCCAACGGGAGACCCAGTACTTA.

This clonotype was recorded a few times. The chain couples TRBV12-3 or TRBV12-4 to TRBJ2-1, with 7 bases matching TRBD2. With V trimmed by 3 bases and J by 0 bases, 2 bases remained unmatched. The CDR3 consists of 15 residues. CDR3 nucleotides: TGTGCCAGCAGTTTTCTAGCGGACTCCTACAATGAGCAGTTCTTC. Translated: CASSFLADSYNEQFF.

In its sample, this clonotype was seen a few times. The J gene is TRBJ2-1, the V gene TRBV15; 11 positions match TRBD2. Germline trimming cut 8 bases from V and 10 bases from J; bases unmatched to any gene: 4. This CDR3 comprises 12 residues. Germline values: CDR1 LNHNV, CDR2 YYDKDF (reference sequence). The CDR3 sequence: CATAGTSGEQFF. CDR3 sequence (DNA): TGTGCCACCGCCGGGACTAGCGGAGAGCAGTTCTTC.

This clonotype has more than one count but fewer than ten. The chain combines TRBV6-1 with TRBJ2-2, with 14 bases fitting TRBD2. Germline CDR1 is MNHNS and CDR2 is SASEGT. V lost 3 bases, J lost 4 bases, and 4 bases stayed unmatched. The CDR3 length is 17 residues. This CDR3 reads CASSEGGLAGGTGELFF. Here the CDR3 DNA reads TGTGCCAGCAGTGAGGGAGGACTAGCGGGGGGCACCGGGGAGCTGTTTTTT.

V usage is TRBV7-9 and J usage is TRBJ2-1; the D gene is possibly TRBD2 (5 bases). Germline CDR1 is SEHNR and CDR2 is FQNEAQ (reference sequence). This CDR3 has 16 amino acids. V lost 5 bases and J 4 bases, leaving 18 bases between the germline ends. CDR3 in amino acids: CASSHKLGRTYNEQFF. DNA of the CDR3: TGTGCCAGCAGCCATAAACTAGGGAGAACTTACAATGAGCAGTTCTTC.

This clonotype was seen more than once but under ten times. The V call is TRBV7-2, the J call TRBJ1-1, with TRBD1 identical over 9 bases. The CDR3 is 15 amino acids. Trimming took 5 bases from V and 0 from J; bases not matched to a gene: 4. The germline CDR1 and CDR2 sequences are SGHTA and FQGNSA. The chain's CDR3 is CASSPGDRVNTEAFF. CDR3 DNA sequence: TGTGCCAGCAGCCCCGGGGACAGGGTGAACACTGAAGCTTTCTTT.